The 22 T cell receptor beta chains given below trace back to one sample, sequenced in a study of blood T cell repertoires in COVID-19 (TCRdb year 2020). Libraries were constructed by the immunoSEQ multiplex PCR assay. In TCRdb, the immuneACCESS table is reduced to in-frame sequences with V and J assigned. These tables do not hold every clone; where another copy was compared, an unresolved V gene accounts for under half, and the others remain unexplained. This sample comprises hundreds of thousands of clones, 82% of them detected only once. Under 2% of the sample is in the top ten clones. Sequencing was done on a sample of peripheral blood. The receptor set was obtained from a woman of 80 years or more with acute or convalescent COVID-19.

This chain links TRBV14 with TRBJ1-6; tentatively, D is TRBD1 (5 bases). V lost 4 bases and J 9 bases, leaving 13 bases between the germline ends. CDR1 and CDR2 from the germline V gene are SGHDN and FVKESK. The CDR3 has 14 amino acids. CDR3 loop: CASSRGPGGSPLHF. In DNA, the CDR3 is TGTGCCAGCAGCCGTGGCCCGGGGGGTTCACCCCTCCACTTT. The full variable domain, with the rest looked up from reference TRBV14 and TRBJ1-6, is EAGVTQFPSHSVIEKGQTVTLRCDPISGHDNLYWYRRVMGKEIKFLLHFVKESKQDESGMPNNRFLAERTGGTYSTLKVQPAELEDSGVYFCASSRGPGGSPLHFGNGTRLTVT.

This chain links TRBV30 with TRBJ2-2; 16 positions match TRBD2. Germline V gene sequence: CDR1 GTSNPN, CDR2 SVGIG (reference sequence). CDR3 length: 16 amino acids. J was trimmed by 6 bases and V by 5 bases; bases with no gene match: 6. The CDR3 DNA reads TGTGCCTGGGCCCACGGGACTAGCGGGAGGGCCGGGGAGCTGTTTTTT. Its protein product is CAWAHGTSGRAGELFF.

In its sample, this clone was seen once. This chain links TRBV7-9 with TRBJ2-7; 10 bases map to TRBD1. The CDR3 has 16 amino acids. V lost 5 bases and J lost 2; bases outside the gene matches: 9. Germline V gives CDR1 SEHNR, CDR2 FQNEAQ (reference sequence). CDR3 sequence (DNA): TGTGCCAGCAGCCCACGGGACAGGGGCTTAACCTACGAGCAGTACTTC. It encodes CASSPRDRGLTYEQYF. Drawing the rest from reference TRBV7-9 and TRBJ2-7, the complete variable domain is DTGVSQNPRHKITKRGQNVTFRCDPISEHNRLYWYRQTLGQGPEFLTYFQNEAQLEKSRLLSDRFSAERPKGSFSTLEIQRTEQGDSAMYLCASSPRDRGLTYEQYFGPGTRLTVT.

DNA for the CDR3: TGTGCCAGCAGCGAACAGGGGGCCACACGAGAGACCCAGTACTTC. As protein: CASSEQGATRETQYF. The chain recombines TRBV2 with TRBJ2-5; 9 bases match TRBD1. Germline V gene data show CDR1 as SNHLY and CDR2 as FYNNEI. V lost 6 bases and J lost 4; bases outside the gene matches: 9. This CDR3 has 15 residues. The variable domain in full, completed from reference TRBV2 and TRBJ2-5, reads EPEVTQTPSHQVTQMGQEVILRCVPISNHLYFYWYRQILGQKVEFLVSFYNNEISEKSEIFDDQFSVERPDGSNFTLKIRSTKLEDSAMYFCASSEQGATRETQYFGPGTRLLVL.

The V and J genes are TRBV5-1 and TRBJ1-5; 7 bases agree with TRBD1. CDR1 SGHRS and CDR2 YFSETQ come from the germline V gene. Trimming at V came to 4 bases and at J to 2 bases, leaving 3 bases not matched to a gene. The CDR3 runs to 14 residues. CDR3 residues: CASSPGTGNQPQHF. Written as DNA, the CDR3 is TGCGCCAGCAGCCCAGGGACAGGCAATCAGCCCCAGCATTTT.

This clone has just one count. The rearrangement uses TRBV4-1 and TRBJ2-3, with TRBD2 matching 11 bases. V shed 1 base and J 2 bases; nucleotides not matched to a gene: 5. CDR1 MGHRA and CDR2 YSYEKL come from the germline V gene. This CDR3 contains 17 residues. The CDR3 protein is CASSQGSSGGYTDTQYF. DNA of the CDR3: TGCGCCAGCAGCCAAGGGTCTAGCGGGGGGTACACAGATACGCAGTATTTT.

This sequence joins TRBV7-2 and TRBJ1-1; D may be TRBD1 (5 bases). Trimming shortened V by 4 bases and J by 0 bases, and 15 bases separated the two germline ends. The CDR3 spans 16 residues. From germline, CDR1 is SGHTA and CDR2 FQGNSA. CDR3 sequence reads: CASSWAGGRMNTEAFF. The DNA for the CDR3 is TGTGCCAGCAGCTGGGCCGGGGGAAGAATGAACACTGAAGCTTTCTTT. Full variable domain (outside the CDR3, taken from reference TRBV7-2 and TRBJ1-1): GAGVSQSPSNKVTEKGKDVELRCDPISGHTALYWYRQSLGQGLEFLIYFQGNSAPDKSGLPSDRFSAERTGGSVSTLTIQRTQQEDSAVYLCASSWAGGRMNTEAFFGQGTRLTVV.

V and J are TRBV2 and TRBJ1-2, with TRBD1 as a possible D gene (5 bases). Germline-derived CDR1 and CDR2 are SNHLY and FYNNEI. V lost 7 bases to trimming and J lost 4 bases, with 22 bases between them. The CDR3 has 16 amino acids. CDR3 coding DNA: TGTGCCAGCACCTCGGAGGGGCAGAGAGCGGTCTATGGCTACACCTTC. This translates into CASTSEGQRAVYGYTF.

The chain uses TRBV6-6 and TRBJ1-5, with TRBD1 matching 7 bases. The CDR3 contains 15 residues. The V and J ends lost 4 bases and 2 bases, in that order; junction bases with no gene match: 5. Looked up from germline, CDR1 is MNHNY and CDR2 is SVGAGI (reference sequence). The CDR3 here is CASSLGQAGNQPQHF. In DNA, the CDR3 is TGTGCCAGCAGTTTAGGACAGGCTGGCAATCAGCCCCAGCATTTT.

The chain is built from TRBV18 and TRBJ1-2; perhaps TRBD1 as D (5 bases). Trimming shortened V by 0 bases and J by 8 bases, and 13 bases separated the two germline ends. CDR3 length: 14 amino acids. The germline CDR1 and CDR2 sequences are KGHSH and LQKENI. The chain's CDR3 is CASSPPMQGRGYTF. CDR3 bases: TGTGCCAGCTCACCACCGATGCAGGGAAGAGGCTACACCTTC.

V usage is TRBV7-2 and J usage is TRBJ2-1, with 9 bases fitting TRBD2. The V gene end was trimmed by 8 bases and the J gene end by 7 bases; junction bases not matched to a gene: 9. Germline V gene data show CDR1 as SGHTA and CDR2 as FQGNSA. This CDR3 has 14 residues. The CDR3 sequence is CASAVRGRANEQFF. CDR3 in DNA: TGTGCCAGCGCTGTCCGCGGGAGGGCGAATGAGCAGTTCTTC. Full variable domain (rest looked up from reference TRBV7-2 and TRBJ2-1): GAGVSQSPSNKVTEKGKDVELRCDPISGHTALYWYRQSLGQGLEFLIYFQGNSAPDKSGLPSDRFSAERTGGSVSTLTIQRTQQEDSAVYLCASAVRGRANEQFFGPGTRLTVL.

This chain connects TRBV19 to TRBJ2-1; possibly TRBD2 for D (7 bases). Germline-derived CDR1 and CDR2 are LNHDA and SQIVND (reference sequence). This CDR3 has 14 residues. V lost 3 bases and J 6 bases, leaving 12 bases between the germline ends. The CDR3 is CASSIGRGGNEQFF. CDR3 in DNA: TGTGCCAGTAGTATCGGAAGGGGGGGCAATGAGCAGTTCTTC. Full variable domain (missing parts from reference TRBV19 and TRBJ2-1): DGGITQSPKYLFRKEGQNVTLSCEQNLNHDAMYWYRQDPGQGLRLIYYSQIVNDFQKGDIAEGYSVSREKKESFPLTVTSAQKNPTAFYLCASSIGRGGNEQFFGPGTRLTVL.

The rearrangement uses TRBV2 and TRBJ2-7, with TRBD1 identical over 8 bases. The CDR3 is 11 residues long. CDR1 is SNHLY and CDR2 is FYNNEI in the germline V gene. V lost 4 bases, J lost 9 bases, and 2 bases stayed unmatched. The CDR3, as DNA: TGTGCCAGCAGTGGGGACAGGCCGCAGTACTTC. Translated: CASSGDRPQYF.

The chain couples TRBV18 to TRBJ2-6; D is perhaps TRBD1 (6 bases). The germline V and J ends were trimmed by 4 bases and 3 bases, with 13 bases remaining between them. In germline, CDR1 is KGHSH, CDR2 LQKENI. This CDR3 is 16 amino acids long. Written as DNA, the CDR3 is TGTGCCAGCTCACGAGCACAGGGCGGTGGGGCCAACGTCCTGACTTTC. This translates into CASSRAQGGGANVLTF.

The chain employs TRBV19 and TRBJ1-4; 8 positions match TRBD1. The CDR3 runs 15 residues. The V segment lost 11 bases and the J segment 3 bases; nucleotides outside the gene matches: 11. CDR1 is LNHDA and CDR2 is SQIVND in the germline V gene (reference sequence). The CDR3 DNA sequence: TGTGCCTCCCGGGACAGGAGTAGATCTAATGAAAAACTGTTTTTT. Its protein is CASRDRSRSNEKLFF.

The CDR3 DNA reads TGTGCCAGCAGCTTATCCTCAGAGACCCAGTACTTC. It translates to CASSLSSETQYF. J is TRBJ2-5 and V is TRBV7-2; no reliable D call. Germline V gene sequence: CDR1 SGHTA, CDR2 FQGNSA. Trimming pared 2 bases from V and 4 bases from J, leaving 5 bases between. This CDR3 has 12 residues. Looking up the rest from reference TRBV7-2 and TRBJ2-5 gives the full variable domain: GAGVSQSPSNKVTEKGKDVELRCDPISGHTALYWYRQSLGQGLEFLIYFQGNSAPDKSGLPSDRFSAERTGGSVSTLTIQRTQQEDSAVYLCASSLSSETQYFGPGTRLLVL.

This clone was counted a single time. The chain combines TRBV5-1 with TRBJ2-3, with 13 bases fitting TRBD2. V was clipped by 1 base and J by 3 bases; unmatched bases: 5. CDR1 is SGHRS, CDR2 YFSETQ, per germline. The CDR3 has 17 residues. CDR3 coding DNA: TGCGCCAGCAGCTTGACTAGCGGGGGGGCCGCGACAGATACGCAGTATTTT. Protein sequence: CASSLTSGGAATDTQYF.

With respect to this clone: A read error may produce the germline difference seen at one junction end. This chain joins TRBV6-2 or TRBV6-3 and TRBJ2-1; maybe TRBD1 (5 bases). CDR1 is MNHEY and CDR2 is SVGEGT in the germline V gene. The CDR3 runs to 12 residues. The CDR3 nucleotides read TGTGCCAGCTGTTATCCGGACATTGAGCAGTTCTTC. It specifies CASCYPDIEQFF.

The chain links TRBV6-5 to TRBJ1-2; TRBD1 matches at 8 bases. The J segment lost 6 bases and the V segment lost 0 bases, leaving 6 bases of the junction unmatched. The CDR3 length is 15 residues. Germline-derived CDR1 and CDR2 are MNHEY and SVGAGI. The CDR3 loop is CASSYSRQGLDGYTF. CDR3 DNA: TGTGCCAGCAGTTACTCGAGACAGGGGCTCGATGGCTACACCTTC.

In this sample, this clone turned up a few times. The chain carries TRBV5-6 and TRBJ2-5, with a weak D call TRBD2 (7 bases). Germline CDR1 reads SGHDT; CDR2 reads YYEEEE. V was trimmed by 4 bases and J by 5 bases, leaving 12 bases between them. This CDR3 spans 13 amino acids. The CDR3, as DNA: TGTGCCAGCAGCGGGGGGGCCCGGGAGACCCAGTACTTC. The encoded protein is CASSGGARETQYF. Combining the CDR3 with reference TRBV5-6 and TRBJ2-5 gives the whole variable domain DAGVTQSPTHLIKTRGQQVTLRCSPKSGHDTVSWYQQALGQGPQFIFQYYEEEERQRGNFPDRFSGHQFPNYSSELNVNALLLGDSALYLCASSGGARETQYFGPGTRLLVL.

The chain recombines TRBV6-5 with TRBJ1-5; D is unresolved. Trimming pared 0 bases from V and 6 bases from J, leaving 6 bases between. CDR3 length: 13 amino acids. Per the germline V gene, CDR1 is MNHEY and CDR2 is SVGAGI. The DNA for the CDR3 is TGTGCCAGCAGTTACTCGAACGGTCAGCCCCAGCATTTT. Its protein product is CASSYSNGQPQHF.

This clone appeared a few times. The chain recombines TRBV5-1 with TRBJ1-1; possibly TRBD1 for D (6 bases). CDR3 length: 14 amino acids. Trimming shortened V by 4 bases and J by 2 bases, and 12 bases separated the two germline ends. Germline V gene data show CDR1 as SGHRS and CDR2 as YFSETQ. DNA for the CDR3: TGCGCCAGCAGCGGGGACACCGTTAACACTGAAGCTTTCTTT. This encodes CASSGDTVNTEAFF.